The 8 T cell receptor beta chains below all came from one sample that was sequenced in a study of PD-1 blockade in classical Hodgkin lymphoma. The repertoire was sequenced with immunoSEQ multiplex PCR; TCRdb's copy has only in-frame clones and lacks some. The sample lists a few thousand clones, roughly 65% occurring once. Time point here: cycle 4 day 1 (C4D1), after 5 to 7 weeks of nivolumab. No patient escaped relapse after autologous stem cell transplantation, and brentuximab vedotin exposure varied. From thawed PBMCs, magnetic negative selection was used to isolate the CD8+ T cells. The specimen comprised CD8+ T cells from blood, sampled before the fourth cycle of nivolumab. The receptors derive from a human donor with classical Hodgkin lymphoma.

This chain uses TRBV20-1 with TRBJ2-7; D gene unclear. From germline, CDR1 is DFQATT and CDR2 SNEGSKA (reference sequence). The CDR3 runs 9 residues. The V and J ends lost 5 bases and 7 bases respectively, with 6 bases between them. Here the CDR3 reads CSARREQYF. The CDR3 bases are TGCAGTGCTCGAAGGGAGCAGTACTTC.

This clone came up once. This sequence joins TRBV9 and TRBJ2-7; TRBD2 is a possible D gene (5 bases). Deletions cut 0 bases from V and 6 bases from J, with 13 bases between. Looked up from germline, CDR1 is SGDLS and CDR2 is YYNGEE. The CDR3 is made up of 14 amino acids. The chain's CDR3 is CASSVAGEGSEQYF. CDR3 DNA: TGTGCCAGCAGCGTAGCGGGCGAGGGTTCCGAGCAGTACTTC.

The chain joins TRBV6-1 to TRBJ2-7; the D gene is possibly TRBD1 (6 bases). V was pared by 0 bases and J by 6 bases, with 9 bases between. This CDR3 has 13 residues. From germline, CDR1 is MNHNS and CDR2 SASEGT. Here the CDR3 reads CASSEALGGEQYF. The CDR3 DNA reads as TGTGCCAGCAGTGAAGCGCTAGGGGGCGAGCAGTACTTC.

The chain links TRBV5-4 to TRBJ2-7, with D hard to call. CDR3 length: 13 residues. V lost 4 bases and J lost 3, with 11 bases in between. Looked up from germline, CDR1 is SGHNT and CDR2 is YYREEE (reference sequence). The DNA of the CDR3 is TGTGCCAGCAGCGGAATGACTGGCTACGAGCAGTACTTC. This translates into CASSGMTGYEQYF.

This clone qualifies as medium-sized. The J gene is TRBJ2-1, the V gene TRBV29-1, with 8 bases identical to TRBD2. The CDR3 totals 15 residues. J was trimmed by 7 bases and V by 2 bases; bases with no gene match: 10. Germline assignment: CDR1 SQVTM and CDR2 ANQGSEA. CDR3 sequence reads: CSVEIVTSERNEQFF. Written as DNA, the CDR3 is TGCAGCGTTGAAATTGTGACTAGCGAGAGGAATGAGCAGTTCTTC.

This clone showed up just a few times. The genes are TRBV21-1 and TRBJ2-7; the table's D call of TRBD1 was not tested on the DNA. TRBV21-1 is deemed a pseudogene. The length of the CDR3 is 14 residues. This CDR3 is CASSKGAQSYEQYF. The CDR3 region has the DNA TGTGCCAGCAGCAAAGGGGCACAGTCCTACGAGCAGTACTTC.

The chain carries TRBV6-6 and TRBJ2-2; 8 nucleotides line up with TRBD2. From germline, CDR1 is MNHNY and CDR2 SVGAGI (reference sequence). Trimming removed 5 bases from V and 5 bases from J; junction bases left unmatched: 10. The CDR3 is made up of 16 amino acids. The CDR3 DNA sequence: TGTGCCAGCAGTATCCTCTTGGGCGGGAGGACCGGGGAGCTGTTTTTT. Amino acids: CASSILLGGRTGELFF.

This rearrangement joins TRBV12-5 to TRBJ1-1, with D perhaps TRBD1 (5 bases). Between the trimmed V and J ends, which lost 9 bases and 4 bases, there was a span of 6 bases. Germline CDR1 is LGHNT and CDR2 is FRNRAP. CDR3 length: 10 amino acids. DNA for the CDR3: TGTGCTAGGGGGGGCACTGAAGCTTTCTTT. This encodes CARGGTEAFF.